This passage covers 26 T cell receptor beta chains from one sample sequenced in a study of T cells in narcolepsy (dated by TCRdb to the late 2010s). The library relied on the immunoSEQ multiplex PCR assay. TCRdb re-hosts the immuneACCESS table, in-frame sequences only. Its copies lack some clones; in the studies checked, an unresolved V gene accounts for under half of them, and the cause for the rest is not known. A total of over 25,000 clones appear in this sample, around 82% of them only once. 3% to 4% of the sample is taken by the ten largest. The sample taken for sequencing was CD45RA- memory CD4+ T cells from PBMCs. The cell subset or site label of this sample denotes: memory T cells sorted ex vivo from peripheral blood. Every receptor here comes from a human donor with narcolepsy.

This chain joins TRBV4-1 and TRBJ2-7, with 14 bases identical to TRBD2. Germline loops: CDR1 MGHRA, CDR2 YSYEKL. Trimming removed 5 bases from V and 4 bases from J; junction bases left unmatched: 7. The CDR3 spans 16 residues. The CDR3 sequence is CASSRGLAGGHYEQYF. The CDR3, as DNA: TGCGCCAGCAGCAGAGGACTAGCGGGGGGCCATTACGAGCAGTACTTC.

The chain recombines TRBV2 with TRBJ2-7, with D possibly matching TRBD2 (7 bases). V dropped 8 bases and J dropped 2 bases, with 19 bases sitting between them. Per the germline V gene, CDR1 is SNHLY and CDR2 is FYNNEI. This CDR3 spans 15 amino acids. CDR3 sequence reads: CASVEGRGPTYEQYF. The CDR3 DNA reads TGTGCCAGCGTGGAGGGGCGGGGGCCGACCTACGAGCAGTACTTC.

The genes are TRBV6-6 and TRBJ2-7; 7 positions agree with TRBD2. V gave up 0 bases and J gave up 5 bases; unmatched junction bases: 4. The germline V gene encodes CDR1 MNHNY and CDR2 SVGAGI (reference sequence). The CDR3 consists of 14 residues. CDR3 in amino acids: CASSYSGEGDEQYF. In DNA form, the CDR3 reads TGTGCCAGCAGTTACTCAGGGGAGGGCGACGAGCAGTACTTC.

CDR3 loop: CASSFDDRIDEKLFF. DNA of the CDR3: TGTGCCAGCAGCTTTGATGACAGGATCGACGAAAAACTGTTTTTT. The chain employs TRBV7-9 and TRBJ1-4, with a weak D call TRBD1 (6 bases). CDR1 is SEHNR, CDR2 FQNEAQ, per germline (reference sequence). V was pared by 3 bases and J by 8 bases, with 16 bases between. This CDR3 comprises 15 residues.

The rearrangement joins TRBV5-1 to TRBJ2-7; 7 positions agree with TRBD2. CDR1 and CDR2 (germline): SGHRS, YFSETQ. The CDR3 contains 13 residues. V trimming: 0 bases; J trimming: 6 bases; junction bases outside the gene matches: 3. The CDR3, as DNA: TGCGCCAGCAGCTTGGTGGGAGGGCCCGAGCAGTACTTC. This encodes CASSLVGGPEQYF.

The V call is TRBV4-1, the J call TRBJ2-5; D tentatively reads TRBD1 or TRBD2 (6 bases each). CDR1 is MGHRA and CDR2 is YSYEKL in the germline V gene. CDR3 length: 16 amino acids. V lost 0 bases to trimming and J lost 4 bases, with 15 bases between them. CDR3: CASSQDGRGPGETQYF. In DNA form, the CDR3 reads TGCGCCAGCAGCCAAGATGGCCGGGGGCCGGGAGAGACCCAGTACTTC.

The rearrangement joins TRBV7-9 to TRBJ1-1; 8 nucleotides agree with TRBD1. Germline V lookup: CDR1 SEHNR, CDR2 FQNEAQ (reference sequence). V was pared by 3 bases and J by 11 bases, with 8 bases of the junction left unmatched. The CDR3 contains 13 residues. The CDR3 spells CASSFPGGVEAFF. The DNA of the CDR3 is TGTGCCAGCAGCTTTCCAGGGGGCGTTGAGGCTTTCTTT.

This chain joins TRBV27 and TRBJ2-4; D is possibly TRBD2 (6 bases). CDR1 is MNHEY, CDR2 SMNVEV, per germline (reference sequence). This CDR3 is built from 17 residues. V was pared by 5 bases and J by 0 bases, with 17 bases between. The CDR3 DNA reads TGTGCCAGCAGTCCACAGTTCGGAGGGTTAGCCAAAAACATTCAGTACTTC. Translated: CASSPQFGGLAKNIQYF.

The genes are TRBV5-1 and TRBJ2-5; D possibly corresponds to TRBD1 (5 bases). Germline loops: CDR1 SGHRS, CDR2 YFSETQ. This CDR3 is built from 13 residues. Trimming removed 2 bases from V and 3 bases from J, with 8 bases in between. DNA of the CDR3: TGCGCCAGCAGCTTTGCGACAGAAGAGACCCAGTACTTC. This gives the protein CASSFATEETQYF.

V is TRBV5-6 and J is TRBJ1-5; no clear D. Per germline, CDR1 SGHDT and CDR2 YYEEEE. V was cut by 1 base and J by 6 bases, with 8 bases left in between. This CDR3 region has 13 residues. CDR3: CASSLYRFQPQHF. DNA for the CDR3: TGTGCCAGCAGCTTGTATCGATTTCAGCCCCAGCATTTT.

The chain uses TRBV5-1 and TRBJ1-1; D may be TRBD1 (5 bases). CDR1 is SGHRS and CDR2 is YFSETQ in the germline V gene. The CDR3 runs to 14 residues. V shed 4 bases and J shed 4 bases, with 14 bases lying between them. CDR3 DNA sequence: TGCGCCAGCAGCCAAACGCAGGGAAGCACTGAAGCTTTCTTT. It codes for CASSQTQGSTEAFF.

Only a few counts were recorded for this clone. CDR3 nucleotides: TGTGCCAGCAGTTACGGGAAGGGGGCGCAAGGAAATGGCTACACCTTC. Translating it yields CASSYGKGAQGNGYTF. This chain links TRBV6-5 with TRBJ1-2; 7 bases map to TRBD1. CDR1 is MNHEY and CDR2 is SVGAGI in the germline V gene. V was clipped by 2 bases and J by 6 bases; unmatched bases: 12. The CDR3 is 16 amino acids.

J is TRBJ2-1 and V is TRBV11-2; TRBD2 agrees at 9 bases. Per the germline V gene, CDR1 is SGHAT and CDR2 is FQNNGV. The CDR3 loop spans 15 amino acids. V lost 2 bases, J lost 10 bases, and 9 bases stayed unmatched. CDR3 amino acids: CASSLLSGGRGEQFF. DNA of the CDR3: TGTGCCAGCAGCTTACTTAGCGGGGGCCGGGGGGAGCAGTTCTTC.

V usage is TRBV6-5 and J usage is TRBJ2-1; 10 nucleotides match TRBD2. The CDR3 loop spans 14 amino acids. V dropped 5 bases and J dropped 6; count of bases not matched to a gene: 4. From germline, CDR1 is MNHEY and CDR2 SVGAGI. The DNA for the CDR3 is TGTGCCAGCAGTAGCGGGGGGGCCCCCAATGAGCAGTTCTTC. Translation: CASSSGGAPNEQFF.

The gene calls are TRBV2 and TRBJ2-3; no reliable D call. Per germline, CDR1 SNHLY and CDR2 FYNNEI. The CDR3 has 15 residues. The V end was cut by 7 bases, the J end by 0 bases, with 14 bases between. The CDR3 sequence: CASIKDASSTDTQYF. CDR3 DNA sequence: TGTGCCAGCATTAAGGACGCCTCTAGCACAGATACGCAGTATTTT.

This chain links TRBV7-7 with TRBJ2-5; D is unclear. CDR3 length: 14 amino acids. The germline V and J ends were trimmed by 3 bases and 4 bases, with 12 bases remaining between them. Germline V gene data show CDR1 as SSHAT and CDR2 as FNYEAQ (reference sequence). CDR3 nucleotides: TGTGCCAGCAGCTTGAGCCCTACGGGAGAGACCCAGTACTTC. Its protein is CASSLSPTGETQYF.

CDR3 protein: CASSQGQGEANIYGYTF. The DNA for the CDR3 is TGCGCCAGCAGCCAAGGCCAAGGGGAGGCAAACATCTATGGCTACACCTTC. The genes are TRBV4-1 and TRBJ1-2; a weak D match, TRBD1 (5 bases). The CDR3 is made up of 17 amino acids. Germline CDR1 reads MGHRA; CDR2 reads YSYEKL. V lost 1 base and J lost 4, with 19 bases in between.

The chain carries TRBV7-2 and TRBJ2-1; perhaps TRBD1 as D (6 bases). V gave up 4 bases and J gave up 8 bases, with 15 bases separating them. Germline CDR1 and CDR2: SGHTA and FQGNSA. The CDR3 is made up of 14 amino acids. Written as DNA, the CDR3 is TGTGCCAGCAGCTCCTTAGACAGGAGCGATGAGCAGTTCTTC. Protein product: CASSSLDRSDEQFF.

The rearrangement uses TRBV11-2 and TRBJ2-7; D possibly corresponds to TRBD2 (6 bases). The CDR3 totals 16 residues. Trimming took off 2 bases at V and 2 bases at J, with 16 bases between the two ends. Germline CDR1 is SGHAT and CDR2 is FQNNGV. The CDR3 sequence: CASSLKEAGSAYEQYF. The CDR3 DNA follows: TGTGCCAGCAGCTTAAAAGAAGCGGGTTCCGCCTACGAGCAGTACTTC.

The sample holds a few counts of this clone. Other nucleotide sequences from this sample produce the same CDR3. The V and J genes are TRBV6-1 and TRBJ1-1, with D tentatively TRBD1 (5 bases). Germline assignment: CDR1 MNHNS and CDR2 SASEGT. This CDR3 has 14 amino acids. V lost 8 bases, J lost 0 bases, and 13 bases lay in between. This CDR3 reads CASGDGAVNTEAFF. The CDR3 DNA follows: TGTGCCAGCGGGGACGGGGCGGTGAACACTGAAGCTTTCTTT.

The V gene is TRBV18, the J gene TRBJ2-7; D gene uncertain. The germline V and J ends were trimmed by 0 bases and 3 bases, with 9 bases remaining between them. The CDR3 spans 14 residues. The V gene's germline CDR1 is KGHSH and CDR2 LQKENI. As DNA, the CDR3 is TGTGCCAGCTCACCACCCAGCGCCAGCTACGAGCAGTACTTC. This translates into CASSPPSASYEQYF.

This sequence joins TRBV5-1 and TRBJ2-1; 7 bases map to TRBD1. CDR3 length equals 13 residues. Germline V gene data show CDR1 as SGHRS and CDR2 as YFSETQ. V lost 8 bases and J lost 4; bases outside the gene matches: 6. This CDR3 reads CARTGELYNEQFF. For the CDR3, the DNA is TGCGCCAGAACAGGGGAATTGTACAATGAGCAGTTCTTC.

DNA for the CDR3: TGCGCCAGCAGCCAGGGCCGACAGACTGAAAAACTGTTTTTT. Translation gives CASSQGRQTEKLFF. The rearrangement joins TRBV4-1 to TRBJ1-4, with a possible D match to TRBD1 (5 bases). CDR3 length: 14 residues. CDR1 is MGHRA, CDR2 YSYEKL, per germline. Trimming shortened V by 3 bases and J by 7 bases, and 12 bases separated the two germline ends.

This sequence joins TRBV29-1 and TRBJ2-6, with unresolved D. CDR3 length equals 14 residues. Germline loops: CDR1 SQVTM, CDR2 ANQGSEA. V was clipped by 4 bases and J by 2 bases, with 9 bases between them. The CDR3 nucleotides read TGCAGCGTTGCAGCTGGGGCTGGGGCCAACGTCCTGACTTTC. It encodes CSVAAGAGANVLTF. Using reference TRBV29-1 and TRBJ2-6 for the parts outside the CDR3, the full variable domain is SAVISQKPSRDICQRGTSLTIQCQVDSQVTMMFWYRQQPGQSLTLIATANQGSEATYESGFVIDKFPISRPNLTFSTLTVSNMSPEDSSIYLCSVAAGAGANVLTFGAGSRLTVL.

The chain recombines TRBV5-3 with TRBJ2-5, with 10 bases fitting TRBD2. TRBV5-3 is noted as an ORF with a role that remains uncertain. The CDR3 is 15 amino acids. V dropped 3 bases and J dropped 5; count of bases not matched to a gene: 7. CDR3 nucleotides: TGTGCCAGAAGCTATAGCGGGGGGCCCCCTGAGACCCAGTACTTC. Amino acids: CARSYSGGPPETQYF.

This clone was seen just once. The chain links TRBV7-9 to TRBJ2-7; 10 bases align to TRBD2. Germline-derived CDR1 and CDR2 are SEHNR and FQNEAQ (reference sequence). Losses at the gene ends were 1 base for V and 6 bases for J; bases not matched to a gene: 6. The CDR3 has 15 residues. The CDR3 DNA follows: TGTGCCAGCAGCTTAGTCTTAGCGGGGGGTGTCGAGCAGTACTTC. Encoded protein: CASSLVLAGGVEQYF.